Following are 29 T cell receptor beta chains from one sample sequenced in a study of identical twins. TCRdb re-analysed the 5' RACE reads in MiXCR, keeping a single row per CDR3 protein. Of 500,000 or so distinct CDR3 sequences in the sample, more than 13% were seen once. These same records also appear under a second study, on yellow fever vaccine responses in identical twins.

Specimen: CD4+ T cells sorted from blood. These TCRs come from a woman aged 18-35 years in good health.

This clonotype has a handful of counts. The chain is built from TRBV20-1 and TRBJ2-2; D might be TRBD2 (6 bases). Per the germline V gene, CDR1 is DFQATT and CDR2 is SNEGSKA (reference sequence). This CDR3 contains 13 residues. V dropped 6 bases and J dropped 6 bases, with 14 bases sitting between them. CDR3 DNA sequence: TGCAGTGCCAAACTAGCTAAGGCCGGGGAGCTGTTTTTT. Protein product: CSAKLAKAGELFF.

The CDR3 DNA follows: TGTGCCAGCAGTGGGTTTCAAACCGGGGAGCTGTTTTTT. Amino acid sequence: CASSGFQTGELFF. The chain couples TRBV2 to TRBJ2-2; D is uncertain. The length of the CDR3 is 13 residues. Germline lookup yields CDR1 SNHLY and CDR2 FYNNEI. The V end lost 4 bases, the J end lost 5 bases, and 8 bases lay between the germline ends.

Only a few counts were recorded for this clonotype. The chain has TRBV24-1 and TRBJ2-1; 7 bases map to TRBD2. Germline V CDR1 and CDR2: KGHDR, SFDVKD. This CDR3 is 17 amino acids long. The V segment lost 3 bases and the J segment 8 bases; nucleotides outside the gene matches: 15. The CDR3 bases are TGTGCCACCAGTGATATACCTTTCCCGGGAGGTACCGATGAGCAGTTCTTC. It encodes CATSDIPFPGGTDEQFF.

This clonotype turned up a few times. A much larger clone lies a single base off, so this may be a read error. This chain connects TRBV5-1 to TRBJ1-5, with D uncertain. Germline V lookup: CDR1 SGHRS, CDR2 YFSETQ. The CDR3 sequence is 14 residues long. V was cut by 3 bases and J by 2 bases, with 9 bases left in between. The CDR3 is CASSWEGGNQPQHF. The CDR3 coding sequence is TGCGCCAGCAGCTGGGAAGGCGGCAATCAGCCCCAGCATTTT.

The genes are TRBV24-1 and TRBJ2-5; 7 bases map to TRBD2. There are 15 residues in the CDR3. With V trimmed by 0 bases and J by 3 bases, 3 bases remained unmatched. In germline, CDR1 is KGHDR, CDR2 SFDVKD. The CDR3 DNA is TGTGCCACCAGTGATTTGTGGCGGGGGAAAGAGACCCAGTACTTC. This sequence encodes CATSDLWRGKETQYF.

This clonotype showed up many times. The rearrangement uses TRBV12-3 or TRBV12-4 and TRBJ2-6, with D possibly called TRBD1 or TRBD2 (5 bases each). This CDR3 is built from 15 residues. V shed 1 base and J shed 2 bases, with 6 bases lying between them. For the CDR3, the DNA is TGTGCCAGCAGTTTAGGAGGGGCTGGGGCCAACGTCCTGACTTTC. Translating it yields CASSLGGAGANVLTF.

The V gene is TRBV20-1, the J gene TRBJ2-7; 14 bases fit TRBD2. Trimming at V came to 5 bases and at J to 3 bases, leaving 6 bases not matched to a gene. Germline CDR1 and CDR2: DFQATT and SNEGSKA (reference sequence). This CDR3 is built from 15 residues. CDR3 nucleotide sequence: TGCAGTGCTCCCCCAGGGACTAGCGGGAGCTACGAGCAGTACTTC. Translation gives CSAPPGTSGSYEQYF.

This clonotype was observed a few times. The chain couples TRBV10-1 to TRBJ2-1; the D gene could be TRBD1 or TRBD2 (5 bases each). Trimming left V 7 bases short and J 9 bases short, with 22 bases between. CDR1 and CDR2 from the germline V gene are WNHNN and SYGVQD (reference sequence). CDR3 size: 15 residues. CDR3 in amino acids: CASTPVRGAGGEQFF. CDR3 DNA: TGCGCCAGCACCCCAGTGAGAGGGGCGGGTGGTGAGCAGTTCTTC.

This sequence joins TRBV30 and TRBJ2-1, with D possibly being TRBD1 or TRBD2 (5 bases each). V gave up 1 base and J gave up 4 bases, with 11 bases separating them. Germline CDR1 and CDR2: GTSNPN and SVGIG (reference sequence). The CDR3 has 14 residues. The CDR3 DNA follows: TGTGCCTGGAGTGGGGGCGGACTTTACAATGAGCAGTTCTTC. The encoded protein is CAWSGGGLYNEQFF.

This clonotype was detected only a few times. The chain links TRBV3-1 to TRBJ2-7, with D unresolved. Trimming took 2 bases from V and 0 from J, leaving 14 bases between them. This CDR3 has 16 amino acids. Germline V gene data show CDR1 as LGHDT and CDR2 as YNNKEL (reference sequence). DNA for the CDR3: TGTGCCAGCAGCCAATCTTGGCCACCGAGCTCCTACGAGCAGTACTTC. It is translated as CASSQSWPPSSYEQYF.

There are a few counts of this clonotype. The genes are TRBV5-1 and TRBJ2-7; perhaps TRBD2 as D (6 bases). Trimming stripped 0 bases from V and 1 base from J, with 14 bases between. CDR3 length: 16 amino acids. Germline CDR1 is SGHRS and CDR2 is YFSETQ. The DNA for the CDR3 is TGCGCCAGCAGCTTGGCCGTCGGGACTGGGTCCTACGAGCAGTACTTC. Protein: CASSLAVGTGSYEQYF.

This chain uses TRBV14 with TRBJ2-7, with TRBD2 as a possible D gene (6 bases). The V end was cut by 4 bases, the J end by 4 bases, with 8 bases between. This CDR3 contains 12 residues. Germline V gene lookup returns CDR1 SGHDN and CDR2 FVKESK. The DNA of the CDR3 is TGTGCCAGCAGCCGGGGACTTTACGAGCAGTACTTC. It encodes CASSRGLYEQYF.

This clonotype was observed a few times. The CDR3 protein is CASSLGPSGGVDTQYF. DNA of the CDR3: TGTGCCAGCAGCTTAGGGCCTAGCGGGGGGGTAGATACGCAGTATTTT. This chain uses TRBV11-2 with TRBJ2-3; 12 nucleotides align to TRBD2. Germline V CDR1 and CDR2: SGHAT, FQNNGV. The CDR3 has 16 residues. With V trimmed by 1 base and J by 5 bases, 4 bases remained unmatched. The complete variable domain, with remaining parts taken from reference TRBV11-2 and TRBJ2-3, reads EAGVAQSPRYKIIEKRQSVAFWCNPISGHATLYWYQQILGQGPKLLIQFQNNGVVDDSQLPKDRFSAERLKGVDSTLKIQPAKLEDSAVYLCASSLGPSGGVDTQYFGPGTRLTVL.

This clonotype was counted ten times or more. The CDR3 is CAISEIRGLAGGEQFF. The CDR3 bases are TGTGCCATCAGTGAGATTCGGGGACTAGCGGGAGGTGAGCAGTTCTTC. The V and J genes are TRBV10-3 and TRBJ2-1; 15 nucleotides match TRBD2. The length of the CDR3 is 16 residues. With V trimmed by 2 bases and J by 9 bases, 5 bases remained unmatched. CDR1 and CDR2 from the germline V gene are ENHRY and SYGVKD.

This chain joins TRBV6-1 and TRBJ1-5, with a tentative D call TRBD1 (5 bases). Germline V lookup: CDR1 MNHNS, CDR2 SASEGT. The CDR3 consists of 14 residues. The V end lost 6 bases, the J end lost 14 bases, and 23 bases lay between the germline ends. The CDR3 protein is CASRSSPGDPTEHF. CDR3 DNA sequence: TGTGCCAGCAGGAGCTCCCCCGGGGACCCAACCGAGCATTTT.

Many counts were recorded for this clonotype. This chain joins TRBV28 and TRBJ2-1; maybe TRBD2 (5 bases). V was clipped by 4 bases and J by 7 bases, with 17 bases between them. Looked up from germline, CDR1 is MDHEN and CDR2 is SYDVKM. The CDR3 is made up of 15 amino acids. CDR3 protein: CASSSPGNPGNEQFF. The DNA of the CDR3 is TGTGCCAGCAGTTCCCCCGGGAACCCGGGGAATGAGCAGTTCTTC.

V usage is TRBV28 and J usage is TRBJ2-7, with TRBD1 matching 7 bases. The CDR3 is 14 amino acids. V was clipped by 7 bases and J by 7 bases; unmatched bases: 13. The germline V gene encodes CDR1 MDHEN and CDR2 SYDVKM. CDR3 residues: CASTQLDRTGEQYF. The CDR3, as DNA: TGTGCCAGCACCCAGCTGGACAGGACGGGAGAGCAGTACTTC.

DNA for the CDR3: TGCAGTGCTAGCCCCAGTGACGGGGCTAACTATGGCTACACCTTC. This translates into CSASPSDGANYGYTF. The chain joins TRBV20-1 to TRBJ1-2, with D unresolved. Germline V gives CDR1 DFQATT, CDR2 SNEGSKA (reference sequence). V shed 3 bases and J shed 0 bases, with 14 bases lying between them. This CDR3 has 15 residues.

The chain links TRBV14 to TRBJ2-3; TRBD1 aligns across 8 bases. Per the germline V gene, CDR1 is SGHDN and CDR2 is FVKESK. The CDR3 is 16 amino acids. Trimming cost V 4 bases and J 4 bases; bases outside gene matches: 10. The CDR3: CASSRLGQGLADTQYF. DNA for the CDR3: TGTGCCAGCAGCCGATTAGGACAGGGTCTGGCAGATACGCAGTATTTT.

The chain uses TRBV2 and TRBJ2-1; D may be TRBD2 (6 bases). Trimming cost V 3 bases and J 7 bases, with 16 bases left between them. The CDR3 sequence is 15 residues long. The germline V gene has CDR1 SNHLY and CDR2 FYNNEI. The CDR3 protein is CASSDRPNAGNEQFF. In nucleotides, the CDR3 is TGTGCCAGCAGTGATAGACCCAACGCGGGGAATGAGCAGTTCTTC.

This clonotype was seen a handful of times. V gene TRBV20-1 combines with J gene TRBJ2-5; possible D gene TRBD2, 5 bases. The CDR3 covers 13 residues. The germline gives CDR1 DFQATT, CDR2 SNEGSKA (reference sequence). Trimming took 3 bases from V and 9 from J, leaving 17 bases between them. CDR3 sequence: CSAREAWAEAQYF. The CDR3, as DNA: TGCAGTGCTAGGGAGGCGTGGGCAGAAGCCCAGTACTTC.

This chain joins TRBV6-4 and TRBJ1-2, with TRBD1 as a possible D gene (6 bases). The CDR3 totals 14 residues. The germline V gene has CDR1 MRHNA and CDR2 SNTAGT. The ends were cut back, 2 bases at V and 6 bases at J, with 13 bases in the middle. For the CDR3, the DNA is TGTGCCAGCAGTGACGAGTCCAGGGGACATGGCTACACCTTC. Translated: CASSDESRGHGYTF.

This clonotype was detected only a few times. The chain employs TRBV6-5 and TRBJ2-7, with a tentative D call TRBD2 (5 bases). There are 13 residues in the CDR3. In germline, CDR1 is MNHEY, CDR2 SVGAGI. V was clipped by 3 bases and J by 4 bases, with 10 bases between them. CDR3 sequence: CASSYTRGYEQYF. In DNA form, the CDR3 reads TGTGCCAGCAGTTATACCCGAGGGTACGAGCAGTACTTC.

This clonotype has ten or more counts. This rearrangement joins TRBV11-2 to TRBJ2-2; 7 positions match TRBD1. The CDR3 runs to 15 residues. Losses at the gene ends were 1 base for V and 1 base for J; bases not matched to a gene: 0. The germline V gene has CDR1 SGHAT and CDR2 FQNNGV. CDR3 region: CASSLGTGNTGELFF. In DNA form, the CDR3 reads TGTGCCAGCAGCTTAGGGACAGGGAACACCGGGGAGCTGTTTTTT.

This clonotype was observed a handful of times. V and J are TRBV12-5 and TRBJ2-3; perhaps TRBD2 as D (6 bases). The V end was cut by 7 bases, the J end by 5 bases, with 22 bases between. The germline gives CDR1 LGHNT, CDR2 FRNRAP. The CDR3 has 16 residues. This CDR3 is CASAVGRSPGLDTQYF. In nucleotides, the CDR3 is TGTGCTAGTGCCGTGGGGAGGTCTCCGGGGTTAGATACGCAGTATTTT.

There are a few counts of this clonotype. The rearrangement joins TRBV3-1 to TRBJ2-1, with TRBD1 as a possible D gene (6 bases). V shed 2 bases and J shed 10 bases, with 6 bases lying between them. CDR3 length equals 11 residues. Germline V gives CDR1 LGHDT, CDR2 YNNKEL (reference sequence). CDR3 sequence (DNA): TGTGCCAGCAGCCAACAGGGGGAGCAGTTCTTC. It specifies CASSQQGEQFF.

In this sample, this clonotype turned up a few times. The chain is built from TRBV9 and TRBJ2-5; D gene uncertain. Germline V CDR1 and CDR2: SGDLS, YYNGEE. The V end was cut by 0 bases, the J end by 5 bases, with 11 bases between. The CDR3 covers 14 residues. In DNA, the CDR3 is TGTGCCAGCAGCGTAGACACTTCCCGGGAGACCCAGTACTTC. It specifies CASSVDTSRETQYF.

This clonotype was counted many times. This chain connects TRBV12-3 or TRBV12-4 to TRBJ1-1; D is perhaps TRBD1 (5 bases). The CDR3 spans 15 residues. V shed 4 bases and J shed 5 bases, with 17 bases lying between them. Written as DNA, the CDR3 is TGTGCCAGCAGTTCGCCCCAGGGTGTGCGGACTGAAGCTTTCTTT. The encoded protein is CASSSPQGVRTEAFF.

The chain links TRBV28 to TRBJ2-7; TRBD1 matches at 8 bases. V shed 7 bases and J 6 bases; nucleotides not matched to a gene: 14. In germline, CDR1 is MDHEN, CDR2 SYDVKM. This CDR3 comprises 15 residues. The CDR3 region is CASTPGRGRSGEQYF. CDR3 sequence (DNA): TGTGCCAGCACCCCGGGCAGGGGGCGAAGCGGCGAGCAGTACTTC.